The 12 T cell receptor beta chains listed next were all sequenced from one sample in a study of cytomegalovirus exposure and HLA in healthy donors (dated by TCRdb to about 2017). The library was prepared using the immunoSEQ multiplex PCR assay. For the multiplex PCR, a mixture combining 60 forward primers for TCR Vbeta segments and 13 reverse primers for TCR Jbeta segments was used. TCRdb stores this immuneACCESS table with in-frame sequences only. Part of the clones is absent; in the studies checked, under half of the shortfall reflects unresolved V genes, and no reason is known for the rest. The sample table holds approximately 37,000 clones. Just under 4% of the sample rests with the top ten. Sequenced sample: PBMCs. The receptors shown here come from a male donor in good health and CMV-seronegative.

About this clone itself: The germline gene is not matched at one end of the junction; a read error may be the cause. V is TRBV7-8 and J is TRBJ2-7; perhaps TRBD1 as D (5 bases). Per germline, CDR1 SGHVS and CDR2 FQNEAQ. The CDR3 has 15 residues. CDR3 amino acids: CASSPERTFAYAQYF. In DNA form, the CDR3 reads TGTGCCAGCAGCCCCGAGAGGACATTTGCTTACGCGCAGTACTTC. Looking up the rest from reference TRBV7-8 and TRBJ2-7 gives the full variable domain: GAGVSQSPRYKVAKRGQDVALRCDPISGHVSLFWYQQALGQGPEFLTYFQNEAQLDKSGLPSDRFFAERPEGSVSTLKIQRTQQEDSAVYLCASSPERTFAYAQYFGPGTRLTVT.

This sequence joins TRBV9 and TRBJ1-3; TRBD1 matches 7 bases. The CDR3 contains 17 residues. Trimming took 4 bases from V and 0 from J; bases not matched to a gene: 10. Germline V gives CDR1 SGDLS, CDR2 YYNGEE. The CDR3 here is CASSLGPQGGSGNTIYF. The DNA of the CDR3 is TGTGCCAGCAGCCTTGGACCCCAGGGGGGCTCTGGAAACACCATATATTTT.

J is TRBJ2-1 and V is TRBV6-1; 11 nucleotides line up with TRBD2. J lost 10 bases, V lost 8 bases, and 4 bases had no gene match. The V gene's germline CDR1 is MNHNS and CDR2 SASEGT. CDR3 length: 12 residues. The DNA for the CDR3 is TGTGCCAGCGCAAGACTAGCGGGAGAGCAGTTCTTC. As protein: CASARLAGEQFF.

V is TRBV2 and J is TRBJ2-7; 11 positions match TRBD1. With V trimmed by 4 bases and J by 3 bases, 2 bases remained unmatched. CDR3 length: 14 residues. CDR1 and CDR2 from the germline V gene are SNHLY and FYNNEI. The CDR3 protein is CASSVDRGLYEQYF. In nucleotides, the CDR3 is TGTGCCAGCAGTGTGGACAGGGGGCTCTACGAGCAGTACTTC.

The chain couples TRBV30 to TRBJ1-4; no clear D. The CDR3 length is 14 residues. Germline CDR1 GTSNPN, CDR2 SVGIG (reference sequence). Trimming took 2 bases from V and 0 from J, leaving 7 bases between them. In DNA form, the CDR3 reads TGTGCCTGGAGTTTCTCTGCAACTAATGAAAAACTGTTTTTT. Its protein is CAWSFSATNEKLFF.

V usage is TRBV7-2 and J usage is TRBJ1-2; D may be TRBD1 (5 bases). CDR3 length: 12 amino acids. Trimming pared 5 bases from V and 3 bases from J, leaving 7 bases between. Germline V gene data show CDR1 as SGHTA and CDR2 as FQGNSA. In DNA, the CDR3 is TGTGCCAGCAGCCGACAGTACTATGGCTACACCTTC. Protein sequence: CASSRQYYGYTF.

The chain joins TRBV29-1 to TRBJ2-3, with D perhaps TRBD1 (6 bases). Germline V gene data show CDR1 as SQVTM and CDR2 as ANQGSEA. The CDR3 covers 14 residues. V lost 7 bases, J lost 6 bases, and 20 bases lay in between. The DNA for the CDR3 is TGCAGCGCCAGGGGACACCCAAACCGCGATACGCAGTATTTT. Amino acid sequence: CSARGHPNRDTQYF.

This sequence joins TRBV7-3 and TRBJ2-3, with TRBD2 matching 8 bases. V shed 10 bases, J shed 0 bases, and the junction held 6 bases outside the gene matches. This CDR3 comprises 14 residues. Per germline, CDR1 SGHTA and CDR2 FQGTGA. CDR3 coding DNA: TGTGCCACCAAAGCGGGGGCGAGCACAGATACGCAGTATTTT. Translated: CATKAGASTDTQYF.

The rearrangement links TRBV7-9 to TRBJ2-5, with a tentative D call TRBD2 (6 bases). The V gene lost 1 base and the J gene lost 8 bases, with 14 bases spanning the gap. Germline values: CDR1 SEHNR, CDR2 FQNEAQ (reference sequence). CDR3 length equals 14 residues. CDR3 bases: TGTGCCAGCAGCTTAGGTCCAGCGGAGGGAACCCAGTACTTC. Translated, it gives CASSLGPAEGTQYF. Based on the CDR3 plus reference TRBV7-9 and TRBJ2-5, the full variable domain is DTGVSQNPRHKITKRGQNVTFRCDPISEHNRLYWYRQTLGQGPEFLTYFQNEAQLEKSRLLSDRFSAERPKGSFSTLEIQRTEQGDSAMYLCASSLGPAEGTQYFGPGTRLLVL.

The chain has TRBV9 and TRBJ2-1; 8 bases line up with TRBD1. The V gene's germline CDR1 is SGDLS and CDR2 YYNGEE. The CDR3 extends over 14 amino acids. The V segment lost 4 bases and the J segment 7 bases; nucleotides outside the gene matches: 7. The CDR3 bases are TGTGCCAGCAGCCCGAGGACAGGGACGAATGAGCAGTTCTTC. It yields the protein CASSPRTGTNEQFF.

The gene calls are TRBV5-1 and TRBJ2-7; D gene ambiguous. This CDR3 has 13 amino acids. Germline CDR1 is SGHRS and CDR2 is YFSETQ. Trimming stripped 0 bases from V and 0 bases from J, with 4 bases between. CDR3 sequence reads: CASSLGSSYEQYF. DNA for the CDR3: TGCGCCAGCAGCTTGGGGAGCTCCTACGAGCAGTACTTC.

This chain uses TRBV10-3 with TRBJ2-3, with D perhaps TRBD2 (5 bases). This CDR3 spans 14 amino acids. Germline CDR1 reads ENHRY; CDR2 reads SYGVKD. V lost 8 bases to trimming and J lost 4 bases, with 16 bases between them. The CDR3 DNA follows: TGTGCCATCCGGGGTGAGGGCGGTGCAGATACGCAGTATTTT. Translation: CAIRGEGGADTQYF.